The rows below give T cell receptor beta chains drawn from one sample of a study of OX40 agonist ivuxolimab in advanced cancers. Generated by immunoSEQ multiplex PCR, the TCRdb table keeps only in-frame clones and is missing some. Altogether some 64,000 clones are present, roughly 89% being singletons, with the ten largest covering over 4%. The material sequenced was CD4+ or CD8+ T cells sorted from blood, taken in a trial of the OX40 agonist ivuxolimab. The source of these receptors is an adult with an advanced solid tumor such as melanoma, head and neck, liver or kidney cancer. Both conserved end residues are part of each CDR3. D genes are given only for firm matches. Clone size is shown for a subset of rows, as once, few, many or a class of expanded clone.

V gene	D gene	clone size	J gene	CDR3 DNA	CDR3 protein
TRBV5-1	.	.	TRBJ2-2	TGCGCCAGCAGACCCCCGTTCGCGAACACCGGGGAGCTGTTTTTT	CASRPPFANTGELFF
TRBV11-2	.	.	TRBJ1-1	TGTGCCAGCAGCTTTGTAAGCTCGGGTGAAGCTTTCTTT	CASSFVSSGEAFF
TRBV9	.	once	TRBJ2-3	TGTGCCAGCAGCGTAGAGGAGTGGGGTACGCAGTATTTT	CASSVEEWGTQYF
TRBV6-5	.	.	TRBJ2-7	TGTGCCAGCAGTTACTCCAGGGGAGGGTACGAGCAGTACTTC	CASSYSRGGYEQYF
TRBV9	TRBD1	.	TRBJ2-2	TGTGCCAGCAGCCCCTGGGACAGGGGGCGCCGAAAAAACCCCGGGGAGCTGTTTTTT	CASSPWDRGRRKNPGELFF
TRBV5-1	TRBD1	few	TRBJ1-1	TGCGCCAGCAGCTTGGATCCAGGGGGCGGGTTTGAAGCTTTCTTT	CASSLDPGGGFEAFF
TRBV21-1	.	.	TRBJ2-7	TGTGCCAGCAGCAAACGCCCAGCGGGAGGTTCCGTGCCGGTCTACGAGCAGTACTTC	CASSKRPAGGSVPVYEQYF
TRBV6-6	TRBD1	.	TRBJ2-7	TGTGCCAGCAGTTACTCATGGGACAGAAGCCAGGAGCAGTACTTC	CASSYSWDRSQEQYF
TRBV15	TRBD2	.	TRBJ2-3	TGTGCCACCAGCAGAGATCTGAAGCGGGAGGGTACAGATACGCAGTATTTT	CATSRDLKREGTDTQYF
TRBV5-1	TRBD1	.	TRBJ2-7	TGCGCCAGCAGCGCGACAGGGGGCTACGAGCAGTACTTC	CASSATGGYEQYF
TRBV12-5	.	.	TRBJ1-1	TGTGCTAGTGGTTTGGCAGGGATCACTGAAGCTTTCTTT	CASGLAGITEAFF
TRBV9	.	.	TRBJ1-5	TGTGCCAGCAGCGTAGGAGGGGATGGGCATCAGCCCCAGCATTTT	CASSVGGDGHQPQHF
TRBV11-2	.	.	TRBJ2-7	TGTGCCAGCAGCTTAGGCCCCACGAGTATCTACGAGCAGTACTTC	CASSLGPTSIYEQYF
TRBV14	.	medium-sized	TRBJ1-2	TGTGCCAGCAGCAGGGTTACCAGCTATGGCTACACCTTC	CASSRVTSYGYTF
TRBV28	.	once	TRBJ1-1	TGTGCCAGCAGTTTTCAGGGGCGAGAAGCTTTCTTT	CASSFQGREAFF
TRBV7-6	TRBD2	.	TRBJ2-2	TGTGCCAGCAGCCTACGGACTAGCGGGAGCCCCGGGGAGCTGTTTTTT	CASSLRTSGSPGELFF
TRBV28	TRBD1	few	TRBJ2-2	TGTGCCAGCAGCCCACAGGGGTCCTGGTTCGCGAACACCGGGGAGCTGTTTTTT	CASSPQGSWFANTGELFF
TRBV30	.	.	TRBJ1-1	TGTGCCCGAAAGGGGGTAGGGGGGTACGGTGAAGCTTTCTTT	CARKGVGGYGEAFF
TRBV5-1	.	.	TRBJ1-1	TGCGCCAGCAGCTTTAGAGGAACAGGGAGGAACACTGAAGCTTTCTTT	CASSFRGTGRNTEAFF
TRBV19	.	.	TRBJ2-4	TGTGCCAGTAGTGAGGGTGGCAACATTCAGTACTTC	CASSEGGNIQYF
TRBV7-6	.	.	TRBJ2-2	TGTGCCAGCAGCTTAGTGGCGGGAAACACCGGGGAGCTGTTTTTT	CASSLVAGNTGELFF
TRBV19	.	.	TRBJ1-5	TGTGCCAGTAGGGACCTCACCCAAAATCAGCCCCAGCATTTT	CASRDLTQNQPQHF
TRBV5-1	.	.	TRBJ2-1	TGCGCCAGCAGCTTGGGGTGGGCGGATGAGCAGTTCTTC	CASSLGWADEQFF
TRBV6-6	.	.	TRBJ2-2	TGTGCCACCATACAAAGGGAGAACACCGGGGAGCTGTTTTTT	CATIQRENTGELFF
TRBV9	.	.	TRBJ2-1	TGTGCCAGCAGCTTCGGACCGCTTGGGGATGAGCAGTTCTTC	CASSFGPLGDEQFF
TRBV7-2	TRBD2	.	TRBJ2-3	TGTGCCAGCAGCTTAGTGGGTCTAGCGGGAGGTCCAGATACGCAGTATTTT	CASSLVGLAGGPDTQYF
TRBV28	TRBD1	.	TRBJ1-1	TGTGCCATACGGACAGGGGCTAGGAACACTGAAGCTTTCTTT	CAIRTGARNTEAFF
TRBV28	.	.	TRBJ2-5	TGTGCCAGCAGTTTGCCAGGACAACAGCGACAGACCCAGTACTTC	CASSLPGQQRQTQYF
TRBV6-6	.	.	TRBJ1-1	TGTGCCAGCAGTCCTCCGGGACCTAAGAACACTGAAGCTTTCTTT	CASSPPGPKNTEAFF
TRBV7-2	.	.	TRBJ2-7	TGTGCCAGCAGCTTAGCTGAGGTCCGGGGCTACGAGCAGTACTTC	CASSLAEVRGYEQYF
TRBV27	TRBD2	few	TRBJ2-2	TGTGCCAGGGATTCCGGACTAGCGGGATGTCCCGGGGAGCTGTTTTTT	CARDSGLAGCPGELFF
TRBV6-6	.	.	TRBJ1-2	TGTGCCAGCAGTTACGGGGGCCCCAGGGATAGGGGCTACACCTTC	CASSYGGPRDRGYTF
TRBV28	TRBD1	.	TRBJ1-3	TGTGCCAGCACCCCAGGGGACAGCTTTCTCTCTGGAAACACCATATATTTT	CASTPGDSFLSGNTIYF
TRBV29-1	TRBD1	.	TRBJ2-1	TGCAGCGTGGGGGACAGGGGGGTCGGGTCCTACAATGAGCAGTTCTTC	CSVGDRGVGSYNEQFF
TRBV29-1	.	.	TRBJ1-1	TGCAGCGTTGTAAGTCGGGTTAACACTGAAGCTTTCTTT	CSVVSRVNTEAFF
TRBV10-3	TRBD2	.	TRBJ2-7	TGTGCCATCAAGGCGGGACTAGCGGGAGAAGGCGGCTACGAGCAGTACTTC	CAIKAGLAGEGGYEQYF
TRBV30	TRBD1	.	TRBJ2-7	TGTGCCTGGGTACAGGGGACCTACGAGCAGTACTTC	CAWVQGTYEQYF
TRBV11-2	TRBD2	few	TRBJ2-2	TGTGCCAGCCCCCGGGTGGGAGGGCCGAACACCGGGGAGCTGTTTTTT	CASPRVGGPNTGELFF
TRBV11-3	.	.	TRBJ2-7	TGTGCCAGCAGCTTAGGTTCAACAGCGACCTACGAGCAGTACTTC	CASSLGSTATYEQYF
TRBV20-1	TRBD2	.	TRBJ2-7	TGCAGTGCTAGACGGGAGGCGGGGCAGTACTTC	CSARREAGQYF
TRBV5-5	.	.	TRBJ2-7	TGTGCCAGCAGCTTGTCCAGCTACGAGCAGTACTTC	CASSLSSYEQYF
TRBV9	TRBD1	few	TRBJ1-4	TGTGCCAGCAGCGCGGACAGGGGTCATGAAAAACTGTTTTTT	CASSADRGHEKLFF
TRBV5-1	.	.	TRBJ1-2	TGCGCCAGCAGCTTGGGGGCAGAAAATCAATATGGCTACACCTTC	CASSLGAENQYGYTF
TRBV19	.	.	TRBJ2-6	TGTGCCAGTAGTACGACCGGGGCCAACGTCCTGACTTTC	CASSTTGANVLTF
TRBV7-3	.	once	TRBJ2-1	TGTGCCAGCAGCTTAGGTTATAGCTCCTACAATGAGCAGTTCTTC	CASSLGYSSYNEQFF
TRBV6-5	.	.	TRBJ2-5	TGTGCCAGCAGTACCTCCCTGGGGACCCAGTACTTC	CASSTSLGTQYF
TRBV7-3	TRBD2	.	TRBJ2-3	TGTGCCAGCAGCAAAATAGCGGGAGGGCCATCAGATACGCAGTATTTT	CASSKIAGGPSDTQYF
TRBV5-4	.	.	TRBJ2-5	TGTGCCAGCAGCTTGTCGGGGGACGTAGAGACCCAGTACTTC	CASSLSGDVETQYF
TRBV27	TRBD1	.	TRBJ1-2	TGTGCCAGCAGTCCTGGACAGGGGAACTATGGCTACACCTTC	CASSPGQGNYGYTF
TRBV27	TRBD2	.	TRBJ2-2	TGTGCCAGCAGTTCTTTCGGGAGGCGGCGCACCGGGGAGCTGTTTTTT	CASSSFGRRRTGELFF
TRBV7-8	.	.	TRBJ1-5	TGTGCCACCGGGGGTGACAATCAGCCCCAGCATTTT	CATGGDNQPQHF
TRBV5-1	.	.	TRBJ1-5	TGCGCCAGCAGCTTGTTGGGAGGGAGTGCGCAGCCCCAGCATTTT	CASSLLGGSAQPQHF
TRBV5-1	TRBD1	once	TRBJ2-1	TGCGCCAGCAGCCTCGGGAACTCCGGGACAGGGGCCAATGAGCAGTTCTTC	CASSLGNSGTGANEQFF